The sequence of this T cell receptor (beta chain) was determined in a study of T-cell memory formation after mild COVID-19. Study-wide results and limits: Largely, contracting CD4+ clones fell within CM and EM, and contracting CD8+ clones within EMRA.

Of note for this clonotype: Its specificity is unknown.

With 1 base clipped from V and 1 base from J, the junction kept 8 bases outside the gene matches. Germline CDR1 MGHDK, CDR2 SYGVNS. This CDR3 spans 18 amino acids. MiXCR, run by TCRdb on the 5' RACE reads, gives a single entry per CDR3 protein. This table has roughly 170,000 distinct CDR3 sequences, 20% to 25% appearing once. This receptor was identified in an adult woman who had mild COVID-19 (a few samples of this study predate the infection). Cell type and time point are not known. The V gene is TRBV25-1, the J gene TRBJ2-2; 8 positions match TRBD1. The sequenced sample consisted of PBMCs or a T cell subset sorted from them (not recorded which). CDR3 loop: CASSEFGFDRGNTGELFF. CDR3 in DNA: TGTGCCAGCAGTGAATTTGGGTTCGACAGGGGGAACACCGGGGAGCTGTTTTTT.